This TCR beta chain is drawn from a study of T cells in Graves' hyperthyroidism and ophthalmopathy (dated 2019 in TCRdb). For context, the study as a whole: Peripheral blood samples were taken at initial diagnosis, before any treatment was given. A discovery cohort of approximately 97 patients, 43 with Graves' ophthalmopathy and under 60 with stable Graves' hyperthyroidism, was used to find distinguishing TCR V-J signatures. An independent validation cohort of around 20 hyperthyroidism patients and approximately 16 patients who later progressed to ophthalmopathy tested prospective prediction of ophthalmopathy. The roughly 100 discovery patients were randomly divided into training and test sets at a 7:3 ratio. Thyroid tissue and blood T-cell repertoires from about six Graves' hyperthyroidism patients were also compared in the study. Once sampling was done, hyperthyroidism patients were given methimazole at a starting dose of 30 mg daily, whereas ophthalmopathy patients were given high-dose intravenous methylprednisolone. The paper describes TCR Vbeta CDR3 sequencing of about 140 peripheral blood samples, made up of around 41 ophthalmopathy patients, 70 to 80 hyperthyroidism patients and roughly 17 progressor patients. The paper as a whole reports these results and caveats: Ophthalmopathy was separated from stable hyperthyroidism by a 13 V-J signature model, with approximately 86% sensitivity and approximately 81% specificity obtained in cross-validation and 80%/75% obtained in testing. No statistical method was used to set the sample size in advance, and investigators knew the group allocation. Blood samples also contained most of the expanded thyroid clonotypes (frequency above 0.001), which suggests that blood repertoires may reflect thyroid immune responses. In validation, progression to ophthalmopathy was predicted by the model with nearly 71% sensitivity and roughly 76% specificity, a median of approximately 7.1 months before onset.

The TCR beta CDR3 regions were amplified from the RNA transcripts. The TCR CDR3 was subjected to a first round of RT-PCR using the HTBI primer set and the Qiagen OneStep RT-PCR kit. A second multiplex PCR round built the libraries, followed by size selection and purification. Sequencing of the libraries was done on an Illumina HiSeq2000 using paired-end 100 bp reads. In the original analysis: SOAPnuke was used to process the raw data, removing reads that contained adapters or uncalled bases, had a mean Phred below 15, or lacked an exact match to the constant primer or identifier. COPE v1.2.5 was used to merge high-quality paired reads, and clonotypes were defined as unique nucleotide sequences. Clonotypes were aligned to IMGT TRBV, TRBD and TRBJ reference segments using MiTCR v1.1. Analysis was restricted to V-J combinations with a frequency above 0.0001, which covered approximately 99% of repertoires. A TCS score was defined as the ratio between F50 (clonal expansion) and ExV (chaos), using BLOSUM62-based TCRdist between CDR3 peptides within each V-J. Welch's t-statistics and random forest reduced around 550 V-J features to under 15, which were used in a naive Bayes classifier (R e1071). In TCRdb, the public reads were trimmed at Q25 with fastp and aligned with MiXCR, with productive beta chains retained. Merged by CDR3 protein, the rows form single entries marked with the most common genes and DNA. The V and J calls follow TCRdb's processing rather than the paper's. For this sample the table gives about 180,000 distinct CDR3 sequences, of which more than 15% were detected only once. Of the sample, about 29% is held by the ten largest clones.

This clonotype was counted ten times or more. Its target antigen remains unknown. The record has no base qualities; no much larger clone is one base away. A patient counted as having stable Graves' hyperthyroidism if no progression to ophthalmopathy occurred over 18 months of follow-up. Hyperthyroidism patients were aged 18 to 65 years and newly diagnosed, with disease duration of less than 2 months. Exclusion was applied to patients with uncontrolled infections, other autoimmune diseases, pregnancy or lactation. Clinical symptoms, serum thyroxine and TRAb, thyroid ultrasound, and orbital computed tomography formed the basis for the diagnoses. PBMCs were isolated from 10 ml of fresh peripheral blood by Ficoll-Paque density gradient centrifugation. Trizol reagent was used to extract total RNA, and RNA quality was then checked on an Agilent 2100 Bioanalyzer. CDR1 SGHTA and CDR2 FQGTGA are derived from the germline V gene. V has 8 bases trimmed and J has 4 bases trimmed; junction bases matching no gene number 9. From the cysteine up to the phenylalanine, the CDR3 has a length of 17 residues. Kept here is only the CDR3 DNA, which spans 51 bases and is read in frame from base 1.

Recombination linked TRBV7-3 to TRBJ2-1; the junction holds 15 bases that match TRBD2. Sequences were obtained from blood. This receptor was obtained from a woman in her forties or fifties with Graves' hyperthyroidism. The CDR3 region reads CASSPGTSGGRYNEQFF. The nucleotides read TGTGCCAGCTCCCCCGGGACTAGCGGGGGGCGATACAATGAGCAGTTCTTC.